This T cell receptor beta chain was recorded in a study of T cells in Graves' hyperthyroidism and ophthalmopathy. CDR3 length: 15 amino acids. V lost 1 base to trimming and J lost 0 bases, with 13 bases between them. Germline V lookup: CDR1 GTSNPN, CDR2 SVGIG (reference sequence). Active moderate-to-severe ophthalmopathy, Clinical Activity Score at least 3, NOSPECS at least 4, under 3 months' duration. The study left out patients who had uncontrolled infection, other autoimmune disease, pregnancy or lactation. Based on clinical symptoms, serum thyroxine and TRAb, thyroid ultrasound and orbital computed tomography, diagnoses were reached. This clonotype was seen many times. The source material, RNA transcripts, was used to amplify TCR beta CDR3 regions. A set of HTBI primers served as the primers for a first-round RT-PCR of the TCR CDR3. MiXCR, applied by TCRdb to the multiplex PCR reads, yields one record per CDR3 protein. The top ten hold more than 3% of the sample, which has roughly 650,000 distinct CDR3 sequences, approximately 15% seen once.

The receptor was derived from a woman aged 40-49 years with Graves' ophthalmopathy. The material sequenced was blood. The chain uses TRBV30 and TRBJ2-7, with D perhaps TRBD2 (6 bases). CDR3 loop: CAWSAGGLGSYEQYF. The CDR3 DNA sequence: TGTGCCTGGAGTGCCGGAGGGTTGGGCTCCTACGAGCAGTACTTC.